A single sample is the source of the 21 T cell receptor beta chains below, sequenced in a study of cytotoxic CD8 clonotypes in ibrutinib-treated CLL. The data were produced by immunoSEQ multiplex PCR, yet TCRdb's version contains in-frame clones alone and is incomplete. Of 100,000 to 150,000 clones in the sample, approximately 85% were seen once. The specimen comprised PBMCs, sampled after 24 months of ibrutinib treatment. These receptors originate from a human donor with chronic lymphocytic leukemia.

This sequence joins TRBV11-3 and TRBJ1-6; the match to TRBD1 covers 8 bases. CDR3 length: 15 amino acids. V shed 0 bases, J shed 7 bases, and the junction held 2 bases outside the gene matches. The germline V gene encodes CDR1 SGHNT and CDR2 YENEEA. The chain's CDR3 is CASSLEGTGNSPLHF. The CDR3 bases are TGTGCCAGCAGCTTAGAAGGGACAGGCAATTCACCCCTCCACTTT.

The chain has TRBV28 and TRBJ2-7; D might be TRBD2 (7 bases). CDR1 MDHEN and CDR2 SYDVKM come from the germline V gene. V lost 6 bases to trimming and J lost 3 bases, with 18 bases between them. The CDR3 runs 15 residues. CDR3 nucleotides: TGTGCCAGCAGCCTAGGGGGAGCGGGGAACTACGAGCAGTACTTC. This gives the protein CASSLGGAGNYEQYF.

V gene TRBV4-3 combines with J gene TRBJ2-1, with D unresolved. The CDR3 runs 17 residues. Trimming removed 0 bases at V and 3 bases at J, with 15 bases between. Germline V gives CDR1 LGHNA, CDR2 YSLEER. The CDR3 DNA follows: TGCGCCAGCAGCCAAGAAAGCGTACAGCTCGGCTACAATGAGCAGTTCTTC. Its translation: CASSQESVQLGYNEQFF.

The V and J genes are TRBV7-2 and TRBJ1-1; D might be TRBD1 (5 bases). CDR3 length: 14 amino acids. Germline assignment: CDR1 SGHTA and CDR2 FQGNSA. V was cut by 5 bases and J by 2 bases, with 12 bases left in between. The CDR3 region has the DNA TGTGCCAGCAGCCTTATGGGGGGTAACACTGAAGCTTTCTTT. Amino acids: CASSLMGGNTEAFF.

This clone was recorded only once. V and J are TRBV7-2 and TRBJ1-3, with D hard to call. V was pared by 1 base and J by 2 bases, with 9 bases between. Germline loops: CDR1 SGHTA, CDR2 FQGNSA. This CDR3 has 15 amino acids. The CDR3 DNA sequence: TGTGCCAGCAGCTTAGGGGCAGGCCCTGGAAACACCATATATTTT. Its protein product is CASSLGAGPGNTIYF.

This chain uses TRBV11-2 with TRBJ2-2; D not certain. Trimming shortened V by 4 bases and J by 10 bases, and 4 bases separated the two germline ends. The CDR3 has 10 amino acids. Germline V CDR1 and CDR2: SGHAT, FQNNGV. This CDR3 reads CASSSPELFF. The CDR3 coding sequence is TGTGCCAGCAGCTCCCCGGAGCTGTTTTTT.

With respect to this clone: Germline is not matched at one junction end, which may reflect a read error. This chain connects TRBV7-7 to TRBJ2-1; TRBD1 matches 11 bases. CDR1 and CDR2 (germline): SSHAT, FNYEAQ (reference sequence). There are 14 residues in the CDR3. CDR3 nucleotide sequence: TGTGCTAGCAGCTTTGGACAGGGGGCGAATGAGCAGTTCTTC. Protein sequence: CASSFGQGANEQFF.

This rearrangement joins TRBV29-1 to TRBJ1-3; 8 nucleotides match TRBD1. V lost 4 bases to trimming and J lost 8 bases; unmatched junction nucleotides: 7. The CDR3 has 13 amino acids. Germline values: CDR1 SQVTM, CDR2 ANQGSEA. CDR3 residues: CSVGQGMWDTIYF. The CDR3, as DNA: TGCAGCGTTGGACAGGGGATGTGGGACACCATATATTTT.

The DNA of the CDR3 is TGTGCCGTAAGGGTAGTTGGCACAGATACGCAGTATTTT. Encoded protein: CAVRVVGTDTQYF. The chain carries TRBV19 and TRBJ2-3; D is uncertain. The V end was cut by 11 bases, the J end by 1 base, with 13 bases between. Germline V gene sequence: CDR1 LNHDA, CDR2 SQIVND (reference sequence). The CDR3 length is 13 residues.

J is TRBJ2-5 and V is TRBV5-4, with a weak D call TRBD1 (6 bases). This CDR3 is 14 amino acids long. Germline-derived CDR1 and CDR2 are SGHNT and YYREEE (reference sequence). V dropped 3 bases and J dropped 4 bases, with 13 bases sitting between them. CDR3 DNA sequence: TGTGCCAGCAGCTCCCAACAGGGTTCAGAGACCCAGTACTTC. It yields the protein CASSSQQGSETQYF.

This clone turned up a few times. The rearrangement joins TRBV28 to TRBJ1-1, with D perhaps TRBD1 (5 bases). Trimming took 5 bases from V and 1 from J, leaving 26 bases between them. CDR3 length: 19 amino acids. Germline CDR1 and CDR2: MDHEN and SYDVKM. The CDR3 protein is CASSPPSRGNRRTNTEAFF. CDR3 coding DNA: TGTGCCAGCAGTCCCCCGTCTCGGGGGAACAGGAGAACGAACACTGAAGCTTTCTTT.

The chain links TRBV19 to TRBJ2-7; D is ambiguous. Germline CDR1 is LNHDA and CDR2 is SQIVND (reference sequence). V shed 7 bases and J shed 2 bases, with 15 bases lying between them. This CDR3 has 14 residues. CDR3 sequence: CASKDPGRAYEQYF. For the CDR3, the DNA is TGTGCCAGTAAGGACCCAGGACGGGCCTACGAGCAGTACTTC.

The V gene is TRBV2, the J gene TRBJ2-3, with 9 bases matching TRBD1. The germline V gene has CDR1 SNHLY and CDR2 FYNNEI. The CDR3 is 14 amino acids. The CDR3: CASGQGLGTDTQYF. For the CDR3, the DNA is TGTGCTTCAGGACAGGGGCTCGGGACAGATACGCAGTATTTT.

The chain has TRBV18 and TRBJ2-7; D possibly matches TRBD1 or TRBD2 (5 bases each). Germline CDR1 and CDR2: KGHSH and LQKENI. This CDR3 spans 15 amino acids. With 3 bases removed from V and 3 bases from J, the gap between germline ends came to 15 bases. CDR3 amino acids: CASSPGPRSFYEQYF. In nucleotides, the CDR3 is TGTGCCAGCTCACCGGGACCCCGGAGCTTCTACGAGCAGTACTTC.

The gene calls are TRBV28 and TRBJ1-1; D is uncertain. The CDR3 spans 11 residues. The germline gives CDR1 MDHEN, CDR2 SYDVKM. CDR3: CASAGYTEAFF. CDR3 bases: TGTGCGTCGGCGGGGTACACTGAAGCTTTCTTT.

The chain recombines TRBV15 with TRBJ2-4; 9 nucleotides align to TRBD1. After removal of 5 bases from V and 7 bases from J, the junction contained 12 bases not matched to a gene. CDR3 size: 16 residues. Germline V gene sequence: CDR1 LNHNV, CDR2 YYDKDF (reference sequence). The CDR3 loop is CATSHDRDRDDNIQYF. The DNA for the CDR3 is TGTGCCACCAGCCACGACCGGGACAGGGATGACAACATTCAGTACTTC.

The chain is built from TRBV4-2 and TRBJ1-5; TRBD1 aligns across 7 bases. Germline V gene lookup returns CDR1 LGHNA and CDR2 YNFKEQ. With V trimmed by 8 bases and J by 3 bases, 19 bases remained unmatched. The CDR3 has 18 amino acids. The CDR3 nucleotides are TGTGCCAGCTGCTCGATGGCACAGGGGATTTGGGTCAATCAGCCCCAGCATTTT. Translating gives CASCSMAQGIWVNQPQHF.

The J gene is TRBJ2-1, the V gene TRBV7-6; 12 positions agree with TRBD2. The CDR3 spans 17 residues. Unmatched junction bases numbered 11, after V lost 1 base and J lost 10 bases. Germline values: CDR1 SGHVS, CDR2 FNYEAQ. CDR3 in DNA: TGTGCCAGCAGCTTAGGGGTTAGGACTAGCGGGGTCAGGGAGCAGTTCTTC. Residues: CASSLGVRTSGVREQFF.

The chain carries TRBV28 and TRBJ1-1; possibly TRBD1 for D (6 bases). The CDR3 has 14 residues. Germline-derived CDR1 and CDR2 are MDHEN and SYDVKM. Trimming took off 4 bases at V and 1 base at J, with 10 bases between the two ends. CDR3 protein: CASSSGGPNTEAFF. The CDR3 region has the DNA TGTGCCAGCAGTTCCGGGGGGCCGAACACTGAAGCTTTCTTT.

This clone has a count of ten or more. The V call is TRBV19, the J call TRBJ2-2; possibly TRBD2 for D (5 bases). This CDR3 contains 13 residues. Germline V lookup: CDR1 LNHDA, CDR2 SQIVND (reference sequence). Trimming took off 7 bases at V and 5 bases at J, with 11 bases between the two ends. The CDR3 loop reads CASTKRATGELFF. The CDR3 DNA reads TGTGCCAGTACTAAGAGGGCTACCGGGGAGCTGTTTTTT.

The chain uses TRBV7-8 and TRBJ2-1; 7 bases match TRBD2. The V gene end was trimmed by 7 bases and the J gene end by 3 bases; junction bases not matched to a gene: 6. There are 14 residues in the CDR3. Germline V gene sequence: CDR1 SGHVS, CDR2 FQNEAQ. This CDR3 is CASNSRDYYNEQFF. In DNA form, the CDR3 reads TGTGCCAGCAACTCCCGGGACTACTACAATGAGCAGTTCTTC.